This T cell receptor (beta chain) was found in a study of shared clonotypes between healthy human individuals. Profiled with immunoSEQ multiplex PCR; TCRdb holds only in-frame clones, not every one. This table holds roughly 1,100,000 clones, about 75% found once. V gave up 7 bases and J gave up 6 bases; unmatched junction bases: 11. Germline CDR1 SNHLY, CDR2 FYNNEI. The CDR3 sequence is 14 residues long. The source material was memory CD4+ T cells sorted from blood. Indicated subset: CD45RA-negative fraction. The TCR originated in a man younger than 35 in good health. The chain has TRBV2 and TRBJ2-7, with 8 bases identical to TRBD2. This CDR3 reads CASKPTASGPEQYF. For the CDR3, the DNA is TGTGCCAGCAAACCGACGGCTAGCGGGCCCGAGCAGTACTTC.